The next 3 T cell receptor beta chains were all read from a single sample in a study of shared clonotypes between healthy human individuals. Method: immunoSEQ multiplex PCR; TCRdb's copy keeps in-frame clones and lacks some. The table lists roughly 1.5 million clones, 98% of them singletons. Input material: naive CD4+ T cells sorted from blood. The sample's subset: CD45RA+ positively selected. The receptors come from a young man in good health.

This clone was counted a single time. V usage is TRBV6-1 and J usage is TRBJ2-5; perhaps TRBD1 as D (6 bases). The CDR3 extends over 14 amino acids. CDR1 is MNHNS, CDR2 SASEGT, per germline. V lost 1 base to trimming and J lost 5 bases, with 11 bases between them. CDR3 in amino acids: CASSEGQVLETQYF. The CDR3 DNA is TGTGCCAGCAGTGAAGGACAGGTGTTGGAGACCCAGTACTTC.

The V gene is TRBV28, the J gene TRBJ2-3; 14 bases agree with TRBD2. Germline values: CDR1 MDHEN, CDR2 SYDVKM. This CDR3 contains 19 residues. With V trimmed by 7 bases and J by 3 bases, 15 bases remained unmatched. DNA of the CDR3: TGTGCCAGCAAATCCGGGACTAGCGGGAGTAGTGTGAGGACAGATACGCAGTATTTT. It specifies CASKSGTSGSSVRTDTQYF.

The V gene is TRBV6-1, the J gene TRBJ2-2, with D unresolved. The germline gives CDR1 MNHNS, CDR2 SASEGT. There are 15 residues in the CDR3. The V and J ends lost 2 bases and 1 base respectively, with 8 bases between them. CDR3 region: CASSETVLNTGELFF. CDR3 nucleotide sequence: TGTGCCAGCAGTGAAACTGTTCTGAACACCGGGGAGCTGTTTTTT.